This T cell receptor beta chain was identified during a study of T cell responses to AZD1222 COVID-19 vaccine. Profiling relied on immunoSEQ multiplex PCR, and the TCRdb table lists in-frame clones only, not all of them. The sample records under 150,000 clones, roughly 90% being singletons. Regarding the study as a whole: An increase in Spike-specific TCR breadth and depth was observed after two AZD1222 doses. Nearly half of spike-specific TCRs reportedly target variant regions that are unmutated in the B.1.351 and B.1.1.7 variants.

Concerning this clone: As yet, its antigen is unknown.

The receptor's source is an adult who received the AZD1222 COVID-19 vaccine. The sequencing here drew on peripheral blood, taken 28 days after the second AZD1222 dose.

For the CDR3, the DNA is TGTGCCAGCAGCCAAGATCTGGGGACTAGCGGAACAGATACGCAGTATTTT. Translated: CASSQDLGTSGTDTQYF. This chain links TRBV14 with TRBJ2-3; TRBD2 agrees at 11 bases. CDR3 length: 17 amino acids. CDR1 is SGHDN, CDR2 FVKESK, per germline. V shed 0 bases and J 3 bases; nucleotides not matched to a gene: 5.